This T cell receptor beta chain derives from a study of cytomegalovirus exposure and HLA in healthy donors. Study overall: Genotyping showed 81% of fewer than 500 donors falling in the Caucasian-associated ancestry cluster.

The CDR3 covers 15 residues. The V gene lost 4 bases and the J gene lost 1 base, with 12 bases spanning the gap. The germline CDR1 and CDR2 sequences are SGHRS and YFSETQ. The PCR employed 60 Vbeta primers together with 13 Jbeta primers. Some clones are missing from TCRdb's copy, which holds only in-frame ones; the method was immunoSEQ multiplex PCR. The table shows 110,000 or so clones, with 65% to 80% occurring only once. This receptor was taken from a male donor in good health and CMV-seronegative. The sequenced material came from PBMCs. This sequence joins TRBV5-1 and TRBJ2-1; tentative D call: TRBD1 (5 bases). The CDR3 region is CASSQTRGSYNEQFF. CDR3 coding DNA: TGCGCCAGCAGCCAGACAAGGGGTTCCTACAATGAGCAGTTCTTC.